This T cell receptor beta chain was obtained from a study of T-cell memory formation after mild COVID-19. MiXCR, applied by TCRdb to the 5' RACE reads, yields one record per CDR3 protein. Of 200,000 or so distinct CDR3 sequences in the sample, around 20% were seen once. This clonotype was obtained from an adult woman who had mild COVID-19 (a few samples of this study predate the infection). Cell type and time point are not known. Specimen: PBMCs or a T cell subset sorted from them (not recorded which).

DNA for the CDR3: TGTGCCAGCAGTGAAAGGGGCTCCTACAATGAGCAGTTCTTC. Its translation: CASSERGSYNEQFF. The V and J genes are TRBV6-1 and TRBJ2-1; D perhaps matches TRBD1 (5 bases). The V end lost 2 bases, the J end lost 0 bases, and 5 bases lay between the germline ends. Germline CDR1 reads MNHNS; CDR2 reads SASEGT. The CDR3 totals 14 residues.